This note documents a single T cell receptor (beta chain) sequence. Described time point: baseline, week 1 (first vaccination visit). The treatment: pre-vaccination baseline after standard-of-care therapy. The assay was immunoSEQ multiplex PCR, and TCRdb's table has in-frame clones only and misses some. The sample includes around 54,000 clones, roughly 80% of them seen just once. This specimen belongs to a study of a mutant IDH1 vaccine in newly diagnosed glioma. Study at large: Earlier care involved radiotherapy, temozolomide, or both, and the majority received both.

Trimming shortened V by 6 bases and J by 5 bases, and 9 bases separated the two germline ends. CDR3 size: 11 residues. Germline loops: CDR1 SQVTM, CDR2 ANQGSEA. The sequences come from PBMCs, collected from a glioma patient treated with radiotherapy, temozolomide or both. The V call is TRBV29-1, the J call TRBJ2-3, with D hard to call. This TCR was recovered from a man between 18 and 29 years old with glioma. The CDR3 here is CSVRLLDTQYF. Here the CDR3 DNA reads TGCAGCGTCAGGTTGCTAGATACGCAGTATTTT.